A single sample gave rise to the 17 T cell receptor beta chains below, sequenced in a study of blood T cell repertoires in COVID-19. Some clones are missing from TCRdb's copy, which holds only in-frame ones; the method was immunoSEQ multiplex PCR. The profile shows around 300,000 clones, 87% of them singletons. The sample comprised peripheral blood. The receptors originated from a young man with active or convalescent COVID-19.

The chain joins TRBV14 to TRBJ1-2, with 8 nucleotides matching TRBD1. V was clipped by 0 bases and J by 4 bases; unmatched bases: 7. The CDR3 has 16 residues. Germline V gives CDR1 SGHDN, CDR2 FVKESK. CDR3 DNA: TGTGCCAGCAGCCAAGATCAGGGGGCATTGCGCTATGGCTACACCTTC. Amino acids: CASSQDQGALRYGYTF.

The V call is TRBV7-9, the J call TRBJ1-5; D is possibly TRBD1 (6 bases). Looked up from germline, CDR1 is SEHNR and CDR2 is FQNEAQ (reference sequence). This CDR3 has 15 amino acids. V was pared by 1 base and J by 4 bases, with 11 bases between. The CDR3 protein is CASSLGAGENQPQHF. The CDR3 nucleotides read TGTGCCAGCAGCTTAGGGGCAGGGGAGAATCAGCCCCAGCATTTT.

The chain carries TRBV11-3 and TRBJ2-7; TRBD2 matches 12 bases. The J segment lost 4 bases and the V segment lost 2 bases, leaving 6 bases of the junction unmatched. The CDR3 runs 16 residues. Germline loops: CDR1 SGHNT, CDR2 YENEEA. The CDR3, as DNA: TGTGCCAGCAGCTTACCGTCTAGCGGGAGGGCTTACGAGCAGTACTTC. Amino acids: CASSLPSSGRAYEQYF.

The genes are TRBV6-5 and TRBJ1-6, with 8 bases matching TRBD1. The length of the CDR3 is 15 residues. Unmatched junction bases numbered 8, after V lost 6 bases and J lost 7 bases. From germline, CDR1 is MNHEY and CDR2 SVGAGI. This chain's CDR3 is CASSRDRGWNSPLHF. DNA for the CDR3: TGTGCCAGCAGCCGAGACAGGGGATGGAATTCACCCCTCCACTTT.

In DNA, the CDR3 is TGTGCCAGCAGTTACTCTCTAGCGGCCGTGTCGTTTATTCAGTACTTC. Translated, it gives CASSYSLAAVSFIQYF. V usage is TRBV6-2 or TRBV6-3 and J usage is TRBJ2-4, with 7 bases that match TRBD2. The CDR3 length is 16 residues. J was trimmed by 10 bases and V by 0 bases; bases with no gene match: 12. The germline gives CDR1 MNHEY, CDR2 SVGEGT.

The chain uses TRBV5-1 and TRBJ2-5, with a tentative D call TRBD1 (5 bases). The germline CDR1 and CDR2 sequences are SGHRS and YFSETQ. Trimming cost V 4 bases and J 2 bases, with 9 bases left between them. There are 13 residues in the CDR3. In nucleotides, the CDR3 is TGCGCCAGCAGCCGGACACCTCAAGAGACCCAGTACTTC. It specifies CASSRTPQETQYF.

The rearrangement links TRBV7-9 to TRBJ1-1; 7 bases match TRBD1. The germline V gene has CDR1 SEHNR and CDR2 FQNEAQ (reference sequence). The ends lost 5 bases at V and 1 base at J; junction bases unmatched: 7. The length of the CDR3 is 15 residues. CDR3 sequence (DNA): TGTGCCAGCAGCCGTGGGCAGGGGGGGAACACTGAAGCTTTCTTT. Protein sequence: CASSRGQGGNTEAFF.

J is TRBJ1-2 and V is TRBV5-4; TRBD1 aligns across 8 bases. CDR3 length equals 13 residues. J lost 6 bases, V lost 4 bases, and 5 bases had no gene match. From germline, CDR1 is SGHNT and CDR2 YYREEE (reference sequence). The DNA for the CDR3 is TGTGCCAGCAGCGGACAGGGCTTTCATGGCTACACCTTC. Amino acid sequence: CASSGQGFHGYTF.

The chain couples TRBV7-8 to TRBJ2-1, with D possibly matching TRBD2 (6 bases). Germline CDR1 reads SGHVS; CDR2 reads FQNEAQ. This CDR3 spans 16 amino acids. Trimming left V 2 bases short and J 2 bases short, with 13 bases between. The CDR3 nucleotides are TGTGCCAGCAGCTTATCCCGGCGGGACGCCTACAATGAGCAGTTCTTC. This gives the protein CASSLSRRDAYNEQFF. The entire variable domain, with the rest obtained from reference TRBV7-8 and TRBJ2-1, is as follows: GAGVSQSPRYKVAKRGQDVALRCDPISGHVSLFWYQQALGQGPEFLTYFQNEAQLDKSGLPSDRFFAERPEGSVSTLKIQRTQQEDSAVYLCASSLSRRDAYNEQFFGPGTRLTVL.

The CDR3 coding sequence is TGTGCCAGCAGCTTAGGCTGGGCAGGTAATCAGCCCCAGCATTTT. Its protein is CASSLGWAGNQPQHF. This chain joins TRBV7-9 and TRBJ1-5; D unclear. From germline, CDR1 is SEHNR and CDR2 FQNEAQ (reference sequence). The CDR3 has 15 amino acids. The V and J ends lost 1 base and 4 bases respectively, with 11 bases between them. Complete variable domain (other parts from reference TRBV7-9 and TRBJ1-5): DTGVSQNPRHKITKRGQNVTFRCDPISEHNRLYWYRQTLGQGPEFLTYFQNEAQLEKSRLLSDRFSAERPKGSFSTLEIQRTEQGDSAMYLCASSLGWAGNQPQHFGDGTRLSIL.

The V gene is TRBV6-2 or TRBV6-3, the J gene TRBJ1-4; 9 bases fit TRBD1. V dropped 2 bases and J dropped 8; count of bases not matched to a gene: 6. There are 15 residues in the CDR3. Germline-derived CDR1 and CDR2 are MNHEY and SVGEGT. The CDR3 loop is CASSYPRDRDEKLFF. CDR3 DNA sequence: TGTGCCAGCAGTTACCCCCGGGACAGGGACGAAAAACTGTTTTTT.

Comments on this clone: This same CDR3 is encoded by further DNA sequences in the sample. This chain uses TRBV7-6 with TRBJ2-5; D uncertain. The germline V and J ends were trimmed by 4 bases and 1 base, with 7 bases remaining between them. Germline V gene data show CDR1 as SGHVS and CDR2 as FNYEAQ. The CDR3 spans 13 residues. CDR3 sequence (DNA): TGTGCCAGCAGCTCCTCGGTCCAAGAGACCCAGTACTTC. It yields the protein CASSSSVQETQYF.

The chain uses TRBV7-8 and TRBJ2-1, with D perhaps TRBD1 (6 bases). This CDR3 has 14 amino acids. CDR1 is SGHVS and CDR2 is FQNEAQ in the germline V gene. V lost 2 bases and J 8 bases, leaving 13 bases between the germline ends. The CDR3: CASSLRGRGDEQFF. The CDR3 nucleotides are TGTGCCAGCAGCTTACGGGGCAGGGGCGATGAGCAGTTCTTC.

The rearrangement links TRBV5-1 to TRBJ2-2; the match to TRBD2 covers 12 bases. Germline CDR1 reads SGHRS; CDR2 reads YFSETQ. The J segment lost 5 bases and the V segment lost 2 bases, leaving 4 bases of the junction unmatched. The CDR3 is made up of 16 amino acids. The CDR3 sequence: CASSFTSGGSTGELFF. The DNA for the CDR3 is TGCGCCAGCAGCTTTACTAGCGGGGGGTCGACCGGGGAGCTGTTTTTT.

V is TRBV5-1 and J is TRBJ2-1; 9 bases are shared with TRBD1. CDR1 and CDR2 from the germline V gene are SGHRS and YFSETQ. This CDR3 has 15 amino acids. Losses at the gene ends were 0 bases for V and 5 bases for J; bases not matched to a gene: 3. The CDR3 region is CASSLVRTGDNEQFF. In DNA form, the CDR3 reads TGCGCCAGCAGCTTGGTGAGGACAGGGGACAATGAGCAGTTCTTC. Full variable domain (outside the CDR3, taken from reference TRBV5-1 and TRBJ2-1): KAGVTQTPRYLIKTRGQQVTLSCSPISGHRSVSWYQQTPGQGLQFLFEYFSETQRNKGNFPGRFSGRQFSNSRSEMNVSTLELGDSALYLCASSLVRTGDNEQFFGPGTRLTVL.

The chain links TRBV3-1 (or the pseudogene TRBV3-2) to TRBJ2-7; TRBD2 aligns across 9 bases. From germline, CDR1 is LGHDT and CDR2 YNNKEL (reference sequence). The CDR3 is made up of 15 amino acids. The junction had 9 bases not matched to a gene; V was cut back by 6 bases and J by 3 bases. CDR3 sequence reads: CASSHSGSTFYEQYF. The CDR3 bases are TGTGCCAGCAGTCATAGCGGGAGTACGTTCTACGAGCAGTACTTC.

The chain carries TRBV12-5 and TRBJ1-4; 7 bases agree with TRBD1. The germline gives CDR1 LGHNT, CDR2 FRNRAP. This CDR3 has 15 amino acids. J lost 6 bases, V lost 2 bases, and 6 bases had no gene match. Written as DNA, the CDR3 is TGTGCTAGTGGTTTGAGAGGGGGCGCCGATGAAAAACTGTTTTTT. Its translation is CASGLRGGADEKLFF. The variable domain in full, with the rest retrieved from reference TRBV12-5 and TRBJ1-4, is DARVTQTPRHKVTEMGQEVTMRCQPILGHNTVFWYRQTMMQGLELLAYFRNRAPLDDSGMPKDRFSAEMPDATLATLKIQPSEPRDSAVYFCASGLRGGADEKLFFGSGTQLSVL.